This T cell receptor (beta chain) was identified during a study of HIV-infected children after antiretroviral therapy interruption. This clonotype was observed many times. V shed 4 bases and J 5 bases; nucleotides not matched to a gene: 8. The CDR3 runs to 14 residues. Germline V gene sequence: CDR1 LNHDA, CDR2 SQIVND (reference sequence). The treatment denotes: PENTA 11 planned treatment interruption arm or continuous ART arm. A 3' RACE protocol on RNA, with unique molecular identifiers, produced the TCR library. One entry per CDR3 protein, called by TCRdb with MiXCR from the 3' RACE reads. The data contain around 50,000 distinct CDR3 sequences, 3.5% to 5% of them singletons.

Sequenced material: CD45RA+ CD4+ T cells from PBMCs, pooled from several time points, taken from a donor given antiretroviral therapy, either interrupted or continuous. Subset of the sample: naive CD4+ CD45RA+ CD45RO- T cells. This chain connects TRBV19 to TRBJ2-7; 7 bases agree with TRBD1. This sequence was found in a pool of human donors with HIV. Written as DNA, the CDR3 is TGTGCCAGTAGTACTCCGGGACAGAAGGACGAGCAGTACTTC. This sequence encodes CASSTPGQKDEQYF.